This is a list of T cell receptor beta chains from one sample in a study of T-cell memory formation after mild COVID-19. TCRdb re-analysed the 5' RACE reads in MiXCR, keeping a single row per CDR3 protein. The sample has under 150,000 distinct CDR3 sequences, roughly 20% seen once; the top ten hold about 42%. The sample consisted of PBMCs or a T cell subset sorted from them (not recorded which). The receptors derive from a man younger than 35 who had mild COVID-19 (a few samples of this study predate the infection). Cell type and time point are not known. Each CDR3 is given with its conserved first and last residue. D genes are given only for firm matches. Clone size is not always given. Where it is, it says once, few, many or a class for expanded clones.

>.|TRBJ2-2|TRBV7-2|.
CASSFFTSGELFF
TGTGCCAGCAGCTTCTTTACCAGCGGGGAGCTGTTTTTT
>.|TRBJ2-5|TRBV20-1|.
CSARDLGEVTQYF
TGCAGTGCTAGAGATCTGGGGGAGGTCACCCAGTACTTC
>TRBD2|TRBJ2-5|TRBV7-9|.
CASRVSGGMETQYF
TGTGCCAGCCGAGTGAGCGGGGGGATGGAGACCCAGTACTTC
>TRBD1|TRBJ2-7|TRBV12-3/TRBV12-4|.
CASRYNDRGNEQYF
TGTGCCAGCAGATATAATGACAGGGGGAACGAGCAGTACTTC
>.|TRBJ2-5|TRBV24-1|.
CATSDLGEETQYF
TGTGCCACCAGTGATTTAGGGGAAGAGACCCAGTACTTC
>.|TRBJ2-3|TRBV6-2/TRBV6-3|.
CASSYWGYTQDTQYF
TGTGCCAGCAGTTATTGGGGCTACACGCAAGATACGCAGTATTTT
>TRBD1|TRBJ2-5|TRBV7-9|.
CASRTGGEETQYF
TGTGCCAGCAGAACAGGGGGCGAGGAGACCCAGTACTTC
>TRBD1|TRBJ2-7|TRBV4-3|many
CASSQDSRGLDEQYF
TGCGCCAGCAGCCAAGATTCCAGGGGGCTGGACGAGCAGTACTTC
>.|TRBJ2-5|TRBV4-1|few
CASSLRWLNQETQYF
TGCGCCAGCAGCCTACGGTGGCTGAACCAAGAGACCCAGTACTTC
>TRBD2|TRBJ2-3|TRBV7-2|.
CASSLWLAGGTDTQYF
TGTGCCAGCAGCTTATGGCTAGCGGGGGGCACAGATACGCAGTATTTT
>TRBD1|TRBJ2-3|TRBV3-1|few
CASSQEWGTGPDTQYF
TGTGCCAGCAGCCAAGAATGGGGGACAGGACCAGATACGCAGTATTTT
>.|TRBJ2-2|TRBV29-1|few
CSATGANTGELFF
TGCAGCGCGACAGGAGCGAACACCGGGGAGCTGTTTTTT
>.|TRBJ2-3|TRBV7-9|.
CASSSTEGDTQYF
TGTGCCAGCAGCTCGACGGAGGGGGATACGCAGTATTTT
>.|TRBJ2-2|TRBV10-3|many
CAIRTQGEDGELFF
TGTGCCATCAGGACACAGGGAGAGGACGGGGAGCTGTTTTTT
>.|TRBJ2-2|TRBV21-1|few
CASRKGLRTGELFF
TGTGCCAGCAGGAAGGGACTTCGGACCGGGGAGCTGTTTTTT
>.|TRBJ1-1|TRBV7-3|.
CASSRGPSSEAFF
TGTGCCAGCAGCCGGGGGCCCAGTAGTGAAGCTTTCTTT
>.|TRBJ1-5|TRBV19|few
CASGYLSQHF
TGTGCCAGTGGGTACCTTTCCCAGCATTTT
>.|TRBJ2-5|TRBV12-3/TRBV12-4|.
CASSPAGGPYETQYF
TGTGCCAGCAGTCCCGCCGGGGGGCCGTATGAGACCCAGTACTTC
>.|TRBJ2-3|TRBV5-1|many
CASSLAVLGARGDTQYF
TGCGCCAGCAGCTTGGCCGTGTTGGGGGCCCGGGGAGATACGCAGTATTTT
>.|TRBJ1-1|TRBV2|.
CASREGFLGTEAFF
TGTGCCAGCAGGGAGGGGTTTCTGGGCACTGAAGCTTTCTTT
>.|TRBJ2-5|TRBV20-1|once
CSARDLQGIEETQYF
TGCAGTGCTAGAGATCTCCAGGGGATAGAAGAGACCCAGTACTTC
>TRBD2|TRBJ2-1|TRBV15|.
CATSSWGRARGGNEQFF
TGTGCCACCAGCTCCTGGGGCAGGGCTAGGGGAGGGAATGAGCAGTTCTTC
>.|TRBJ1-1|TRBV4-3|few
CASSQAGRQVNTEAFF
TGCGCCAGCAGCCAAGCGGGGCGGCAGGTGAACACTGAAGCTTTCTTT
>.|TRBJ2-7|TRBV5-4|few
CASSSSFPEQYF
TGTGCCAGCAGCTCTAGCTTTCCCGAGCAGTACTTC
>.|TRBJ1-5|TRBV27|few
CASRSGTHESAPQHF
TGTGCCAGCCGATCCGGGACGCACGAATCAGCCCCCCAGCATTTT
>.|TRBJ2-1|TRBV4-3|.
CASSHGLGNEQFF
TGCGCCAGCAGCCATGGCCTGGGGAATGAGCAGTTCTTC
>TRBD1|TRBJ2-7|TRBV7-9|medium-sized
CASSTSRDSWFQQYF
TGTGCCAGCAGCACCAGCCGGGACAGTTGGTTTCAGCAGTACTTC
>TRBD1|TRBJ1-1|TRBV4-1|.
CASSQTGDTEAFF
TGCGCCAGCAGCCAAACAGGGGACACTGAAGCTTTCTTT
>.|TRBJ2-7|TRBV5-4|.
CASSSDNPYEQYF
TGTGCCAGCAGCTCAGACAACCCCTACGAGCAGTACTTC
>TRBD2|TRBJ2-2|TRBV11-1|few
CASSPGLAANTGELFF
TGTGCCAGCAGCCCTGGACTAGCGGCGAACACCGGGGAGCTGTTTTTT
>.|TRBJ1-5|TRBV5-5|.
CASRPGVGNQPQHF
TGTGCCAGCAGGCCAGGAGTGGGCAATCAGCCCCAGCATTTT
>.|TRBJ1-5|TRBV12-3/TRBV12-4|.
CASRPSGANQPQHF
TGTGCCAGCAGGCCGTCGGGGGCGAATCAGCCCCAGCATTTT
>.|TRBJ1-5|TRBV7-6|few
CASSQRGGRNQPQHF
TGTGCCAGCAGCCAACGGGGAGGGCGCAATCAGCCCCAGCATTTT
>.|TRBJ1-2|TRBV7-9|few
CASSLPLEAYGYTF
TGTGCCAGCAGCTTACCCTTGGAGGCCTATGGCTACACCTTC
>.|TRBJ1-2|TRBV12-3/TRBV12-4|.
CASSFRDEGYTF
TGTGCCAGCAGTTTCAGGGACGAAGGCTACACCTTC
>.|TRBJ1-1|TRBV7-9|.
CASSLVQGYTEAFF
TGTGCCAGCAGCTTAGTACAGGGCTACACTGAAGCTTTCTTT
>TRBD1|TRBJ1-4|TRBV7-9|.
CASSFPDRANEKLFF
TGTGCCAGCAGCTTTCCGGACAGGGCGAATGAAAAACTGTTTTTT
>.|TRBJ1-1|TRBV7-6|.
CASSLAVRTEAFF
TGTGCCAGCAGCTTAGCGGTGAGAACTGAAGCTTTCTTT
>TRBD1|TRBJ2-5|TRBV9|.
CASSVEPGRGQETQYF
TGTGCCAGCAGCGTAGAACCGGGCAGGGGGCAAGAGACCCAGTACTTC
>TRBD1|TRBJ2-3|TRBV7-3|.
CASSLTGGGADTQYF
TGTGCCAGCAGTTTGACAGGGGGCGGAGCAGATACGCAGTATTTT
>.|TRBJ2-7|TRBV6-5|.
CASSYSQGYEQYF
TGTGCCAGCAGTTACTCGCAGGGGTACGAGCAGTACTTC
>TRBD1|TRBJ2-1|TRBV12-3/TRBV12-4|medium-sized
CASRQGIGNEQFF
TGTGCCAGCAGACAGGGGATCGGGAATGAGCAGTTCTTC
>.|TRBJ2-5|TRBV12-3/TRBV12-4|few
CASSRDGPQETQYF
TGTGCCAGCAGTAGAGACGGTCCTCAAGAGACCCAGTACTTC
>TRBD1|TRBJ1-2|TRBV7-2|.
CASSLGSYRGQNYGYTF
TGTGCCAGCAGCTTAGGGTCATATAGGGGGCAGAACTATGGCTACACCTTC
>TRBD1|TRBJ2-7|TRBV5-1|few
CASSSRTGGDLYEQYF
TGCGCCAGCAGCTCCAGGACAGGGGGCGATCTCTACGAGCAGTACTTC
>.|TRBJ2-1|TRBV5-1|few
CASSSRDGSYNEQFF
TGCGCCAGCAGCTCCCGGGACGGGAGCTACAATGAGCAGTTCTTC
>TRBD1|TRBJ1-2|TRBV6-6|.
CALWEGAYGYTF
TGTGCCCTATGGGAGGGGGCCTATGGCTACACCTTC
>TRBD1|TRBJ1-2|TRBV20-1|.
CSARDSFINGYTF
TGCAGTGCTCGGGACAGCTTTATCAATGGCTACACCTTC
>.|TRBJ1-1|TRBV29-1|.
CSTGRGTAFF
TGCAGCACCGGACGGGGGACAGCTTTCTTT
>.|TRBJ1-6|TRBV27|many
CASKGPINSPLHF
TGTGCCAGCAAGGGACCGATTAATTCACCCCTCCACTTT
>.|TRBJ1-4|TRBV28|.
CASSPGEKLFF
TGTGCCAGCAGCCCGGGGGAAAAACTGTTTTTT
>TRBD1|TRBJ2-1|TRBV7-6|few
CASSLSEGQYNEQFF
TGTGCCAGCAGCCTGAGCGAGGGACAGTACAATGAGCAGTTCTTC
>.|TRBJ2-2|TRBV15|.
CATSPIDANTGELFF
TGTGCCACCTCCCCTATAGACGCCAACACCGGGGAGCTGTTTTTT
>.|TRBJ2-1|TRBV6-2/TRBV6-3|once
CASSYSMQQFF
TGTGCCAGCAGTTACTCGATGCAGCAGTTCTTC
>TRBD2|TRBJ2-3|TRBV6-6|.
CASSSTSGGTDTQYF
TGTGCCAGCAGTTCTACTAGCGGGGGCACAGATACGCAGTATTTT
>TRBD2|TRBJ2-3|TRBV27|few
CASSPNPGGRDTQYF
TGTGCCAGCAGTCCCAATCCGGGGGGTAGAGATACGCAGTATTTT